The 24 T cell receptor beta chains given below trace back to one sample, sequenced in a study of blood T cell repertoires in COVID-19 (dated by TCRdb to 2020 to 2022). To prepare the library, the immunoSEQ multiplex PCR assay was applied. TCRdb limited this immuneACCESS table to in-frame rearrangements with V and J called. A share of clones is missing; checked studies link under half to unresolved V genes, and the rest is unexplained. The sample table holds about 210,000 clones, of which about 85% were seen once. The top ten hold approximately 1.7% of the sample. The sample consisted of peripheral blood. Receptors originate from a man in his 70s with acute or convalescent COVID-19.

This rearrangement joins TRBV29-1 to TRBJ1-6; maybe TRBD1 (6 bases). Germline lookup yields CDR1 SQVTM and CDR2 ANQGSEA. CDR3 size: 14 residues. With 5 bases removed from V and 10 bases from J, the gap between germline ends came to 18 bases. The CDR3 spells CSVSLQGSSSPLHF. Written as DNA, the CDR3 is TGCAGCGTTTCCCTACAGGGTTCGAGCTCACCCCTCCACTTT. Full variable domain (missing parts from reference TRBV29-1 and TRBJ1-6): SAVISQKPSRDICQRGTSLTIQCQVDSQVTMMFWYRQQPGQSLTLIATANQGSEATYESGFVIDKFPISRPNLTFSTLTVSNMSPEDSSIYLCSVSLQGSSSPLHFGNGTRLTVT.

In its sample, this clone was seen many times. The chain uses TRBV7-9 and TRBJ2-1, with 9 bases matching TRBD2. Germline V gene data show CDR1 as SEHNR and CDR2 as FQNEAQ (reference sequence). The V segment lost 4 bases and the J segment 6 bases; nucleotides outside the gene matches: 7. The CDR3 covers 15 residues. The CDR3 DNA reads TGTGCCAGCAGCTCAACTAGCGGGCCCCTCAATGAGCAGTTCTTC. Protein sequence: CASSSTSGPLNEQFF.

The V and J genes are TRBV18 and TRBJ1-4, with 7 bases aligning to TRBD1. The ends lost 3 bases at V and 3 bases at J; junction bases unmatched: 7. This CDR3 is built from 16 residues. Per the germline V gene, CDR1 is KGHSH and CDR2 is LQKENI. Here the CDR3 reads CASSPGRQGSNEKLFF. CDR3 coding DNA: TGTGCCAGCTCACCGGGGCGACAGGGTTCTAATGAAAAACTGTTTTTT.

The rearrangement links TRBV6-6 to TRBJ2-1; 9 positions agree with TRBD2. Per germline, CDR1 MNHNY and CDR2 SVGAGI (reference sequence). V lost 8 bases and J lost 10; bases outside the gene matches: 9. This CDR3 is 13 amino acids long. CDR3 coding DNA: TGTGCCAGCGGGCGGGAGGGCCGAGGGGAGCAGTTCTTC. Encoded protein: CASGREGRGEQFF.

Here the CDR3 reads CASSPGGSMNTEAFF. The CDR3 nucleotides read TGTGCCAGCAGTCCCGGGGGTTCAATGAACACTGAAGCTTTCTTT. This chain links TRBV6-5 with TRBJ1-1; D might be TRBD1 (5 bases). Trimming pared 5 bases from V and 0 bases from J, leaving 13 bases between. CDR1 MNHEY and CDR2 SVGAGI come from the germline V gene. This CDR3 spans 15 amino acids.

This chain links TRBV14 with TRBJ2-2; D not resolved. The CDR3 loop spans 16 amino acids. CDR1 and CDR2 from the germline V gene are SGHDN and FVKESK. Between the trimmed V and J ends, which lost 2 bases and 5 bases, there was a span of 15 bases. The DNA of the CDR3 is TGTGCCAGCAGCCAAAAGACCGGGTTTGAAACCGGGGAGCTGTTTTTT. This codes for CASSQKTGFETGELFF.

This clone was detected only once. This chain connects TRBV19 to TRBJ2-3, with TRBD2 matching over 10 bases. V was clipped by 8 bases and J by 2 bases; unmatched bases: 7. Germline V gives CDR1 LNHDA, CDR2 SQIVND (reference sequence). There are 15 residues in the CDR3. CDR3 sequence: CASGLAVGNTDTQYF. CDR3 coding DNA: TGTGCCAGTGGACTAGCGGTTGGAAACACAGATACGCAGTATTTT.

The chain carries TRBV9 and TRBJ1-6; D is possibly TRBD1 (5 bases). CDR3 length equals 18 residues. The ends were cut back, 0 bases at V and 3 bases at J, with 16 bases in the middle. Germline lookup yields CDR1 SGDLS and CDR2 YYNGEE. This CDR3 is CASSVATWGRHYNSPLHF. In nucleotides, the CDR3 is TGTGCCAGCAGCGTAGCTACGTGGGGCAGGCACTATAATTCACCCCTCCACTTT.

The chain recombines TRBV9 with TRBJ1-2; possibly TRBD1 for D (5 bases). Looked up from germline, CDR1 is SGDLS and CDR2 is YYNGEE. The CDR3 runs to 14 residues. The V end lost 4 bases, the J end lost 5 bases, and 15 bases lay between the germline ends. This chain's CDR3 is CASSLGQGEYGYTF. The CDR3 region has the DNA TGTGCCAGCAGCCTAGGGCAGGGTGAATATGGCTACACCTTC.

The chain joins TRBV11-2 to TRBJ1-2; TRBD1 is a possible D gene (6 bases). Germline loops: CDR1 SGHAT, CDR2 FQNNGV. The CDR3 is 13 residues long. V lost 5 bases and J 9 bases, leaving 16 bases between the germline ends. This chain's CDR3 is CASSPRTAVRYTF. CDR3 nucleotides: TGTGCCAGCAGCCCCCGGACAGCCGTTCGCTACACCTTC. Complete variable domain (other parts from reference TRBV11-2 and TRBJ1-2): EAGVAQSPRYKIIEKRQSVAFWCNPISGHATLYWYQQILGQGPKLLIQFQNNGVVDDSQLPKDRFSAERLKGVDSTLKIQPAKLEDSAVYLCASSPRTAVRYTFGSGTRLTVV.

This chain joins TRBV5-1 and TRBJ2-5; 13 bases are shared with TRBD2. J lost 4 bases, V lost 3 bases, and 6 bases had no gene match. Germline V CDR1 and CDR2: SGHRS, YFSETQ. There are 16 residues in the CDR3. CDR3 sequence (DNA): TGCGCCAGCAGCTGGAGACTAGCGGGAGGTGTAGAGACCCAGTACTTC. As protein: CASSWRLAGGVETQYF.

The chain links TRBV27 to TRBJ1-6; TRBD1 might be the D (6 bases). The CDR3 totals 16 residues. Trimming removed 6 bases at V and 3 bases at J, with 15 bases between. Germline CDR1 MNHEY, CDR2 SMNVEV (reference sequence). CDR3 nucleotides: TGTGCCAGCAGCCTCCAGGGGAGCCTCTATAATTCACCCCTCCACTTT. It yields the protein CASSLQGSLYNSPLHF.

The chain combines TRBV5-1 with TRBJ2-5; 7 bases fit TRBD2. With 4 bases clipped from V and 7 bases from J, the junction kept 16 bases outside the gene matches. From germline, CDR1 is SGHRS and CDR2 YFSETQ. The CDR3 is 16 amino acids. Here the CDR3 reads CASSLLSGTTLGTQYF. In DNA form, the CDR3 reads TGCGCCAGCAGCCTTTTAAGCGGGACTACCCTGGGGACCCAGTACTTC.

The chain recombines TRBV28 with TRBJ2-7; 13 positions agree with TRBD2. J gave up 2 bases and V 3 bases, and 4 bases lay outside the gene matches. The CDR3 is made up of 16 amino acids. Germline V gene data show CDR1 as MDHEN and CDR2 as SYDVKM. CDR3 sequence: CASSFPGLAGTYEQYF. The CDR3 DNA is TGTGCCAGCAGTTTCCCGGGACTAGCGGGGACCTACGAGCAGTACTTC.

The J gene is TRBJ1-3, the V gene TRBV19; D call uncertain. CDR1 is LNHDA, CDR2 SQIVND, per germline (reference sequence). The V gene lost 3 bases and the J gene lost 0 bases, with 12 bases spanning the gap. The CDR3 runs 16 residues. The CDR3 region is CASSILEADSGNTIYF. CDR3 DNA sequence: TGTGCCAGTAGTATCCTCGAGGCCGACTCTGGAAACACCATATATTTT.

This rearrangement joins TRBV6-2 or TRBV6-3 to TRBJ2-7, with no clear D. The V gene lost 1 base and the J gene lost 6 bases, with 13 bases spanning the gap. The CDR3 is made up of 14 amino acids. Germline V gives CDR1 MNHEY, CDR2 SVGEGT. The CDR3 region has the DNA TGTGCCAGCAGTTACTTTAGTGATGCTGTCGAGCAGTACTTC. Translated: CASSYFSDAVEQYF.

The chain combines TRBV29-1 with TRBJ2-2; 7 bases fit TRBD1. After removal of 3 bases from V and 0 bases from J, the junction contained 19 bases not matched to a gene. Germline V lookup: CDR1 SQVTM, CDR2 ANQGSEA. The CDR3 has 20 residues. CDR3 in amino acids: CSVDPGVGTARPTNTGELFF. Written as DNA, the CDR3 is TGCAGCGTTGACCCCGGGGTTGGGACAGCGAGACCTACGAACACCGGGGAGCTGTTTTTT.

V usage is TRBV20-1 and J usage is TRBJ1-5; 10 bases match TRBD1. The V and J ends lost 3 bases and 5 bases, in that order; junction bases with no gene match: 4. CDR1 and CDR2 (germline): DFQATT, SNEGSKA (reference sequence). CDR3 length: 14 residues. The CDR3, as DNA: TGCAGTGCTAGTCCCGGACAGGGGGATCAGCCCCAGCATTTT. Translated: CSASPGQGDQPQHF.

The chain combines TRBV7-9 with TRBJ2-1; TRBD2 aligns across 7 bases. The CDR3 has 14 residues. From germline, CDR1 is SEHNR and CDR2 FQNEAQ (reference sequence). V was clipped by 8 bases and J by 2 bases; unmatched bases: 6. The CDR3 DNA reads TGTGCCAGCGGAGCTAGCGGAGCCTACAATGAGCAGTTCTTC. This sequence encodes CASGASGAYNEQFF.

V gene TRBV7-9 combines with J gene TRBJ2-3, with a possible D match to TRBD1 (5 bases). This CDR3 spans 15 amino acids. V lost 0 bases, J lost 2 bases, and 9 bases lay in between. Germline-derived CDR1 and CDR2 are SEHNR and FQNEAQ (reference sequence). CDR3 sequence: CASSLATGNTDTQYF. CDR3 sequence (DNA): TGTGCCAGCAGCTTAGCTACAGGAAACACAGATACGCAGTATTTT. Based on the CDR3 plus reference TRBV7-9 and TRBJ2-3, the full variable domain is DTGVSQNPRHKITKRGQNVTFRCDPISEHNRLYWYRQTLGQGPEFLTYFQNEAQLEKSRLLSDRFSAERPKGSFSTLEIQRTEQGDSAMYLCASSLATGNTDTQYFGPGTRLTVL.

CDR3 loop: CASSYGQGGEQYF. The DNA for the CDR3 is TGCGCCAGCAGCTATGGACAGGGCGGCGAGCAGTACTTC. This chain joins TRBV5-1 and TRBJ2-7; 8 nucleotides match TRBD1. The CDR3 is made up of 13 amino acids. V lost 3 bases, J lost 6 bases, and 5 bases stayed unmatched. Germline lookup yields CDR1 SGHRS and CDR2 YFSETQ.

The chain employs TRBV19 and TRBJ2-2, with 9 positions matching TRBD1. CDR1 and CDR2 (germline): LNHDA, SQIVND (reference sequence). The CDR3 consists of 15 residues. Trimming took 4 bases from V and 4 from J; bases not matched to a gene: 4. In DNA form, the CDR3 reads TGTGCCAGTAGTACACGGACAGGGGTCACCGGGGAGCTGTTTTTT. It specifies CASSTRTGVTGELFF.

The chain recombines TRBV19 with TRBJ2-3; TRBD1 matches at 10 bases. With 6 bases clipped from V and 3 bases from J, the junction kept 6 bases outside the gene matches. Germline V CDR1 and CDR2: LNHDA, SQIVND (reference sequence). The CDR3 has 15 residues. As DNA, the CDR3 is TGTGCCAGTAGGGCCAGGACAGGGGGGACAGATACGCAGTATTTT. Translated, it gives CASRARTGGTDTQYF.

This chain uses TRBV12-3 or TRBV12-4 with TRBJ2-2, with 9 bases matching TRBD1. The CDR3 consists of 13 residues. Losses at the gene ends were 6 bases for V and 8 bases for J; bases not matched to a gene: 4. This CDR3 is CASRRTGEGELFF. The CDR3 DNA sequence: TGTGCCAGCAGACGGACAGGGGAAGGGGAGCTGTTTTTT.